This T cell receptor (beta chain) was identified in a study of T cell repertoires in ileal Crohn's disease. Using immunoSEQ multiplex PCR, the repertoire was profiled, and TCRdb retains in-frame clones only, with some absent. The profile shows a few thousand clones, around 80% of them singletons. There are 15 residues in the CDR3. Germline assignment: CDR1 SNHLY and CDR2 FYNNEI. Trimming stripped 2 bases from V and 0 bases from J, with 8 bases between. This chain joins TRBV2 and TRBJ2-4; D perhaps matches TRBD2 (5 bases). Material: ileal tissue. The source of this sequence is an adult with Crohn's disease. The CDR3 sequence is CASSELRGAKNIQYF. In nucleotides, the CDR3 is TGTGCCAGCAGTGAACTTCGGGGAGCCAAAAACATTCAGTACTTC.